Each of the 6 T cell receptor beta chains below was sequenced from the same sample in a study of monozygotic twins with inflammatory bowel disease. One entry per CDR3 protein, without DNA, is what TCRdb gives after re-calling the 5' RACE reads. Its listing shows about 300,000 distinct CDR3 sequences. Material for sequencing was blood. The receptors come from a human donor with ulcerative colitis or Crohn's disease, or a healthy co-twin of an affected twin (not recorded which).

The V gene is TRBV12-3 or TRBV12-4, the J gene TRBJ2-1; without DNA, the TCRdb call of TRBD1 cannot be checked. This CDR3 is 14 amino acids long. The CDR3 protein is CASRRIDSSNEQFF.

The rearrangement links TRBV5-1 to TRBJ2-7; TCRdb names TRBD1, which stays unverified in the absence of DNA. The length of the CDR3 is 14 residues. Per germline, CDR1 SGHRS and CDR2 YFSETQ. This CDR3 is CASSGGANRGEQYF.

The chain joins TRBV5-1 to TRBJ2-5. Looked up from germline, CDR1 is SGHRS and CDR2 is YFSETQ. This CDR3 has 12 amino acids. CDR3 sequence: CASRRGGETQYF.

The rearrangement links TRBV7-2 to TRBJ1-2; TCRdb designates TRBD1, a call that cannot be tested without DNA. The CDR3 runs to 15 residues. Germline CDR1 is SGHTA and CDR2 is FQGNSA. CDR3 region: CASRGGTGDYYGYTF.

This rearrangement joins TRBV6-6 to TRBJ2-7; the D call from TCRdb, TRBD1, cannot be confirmed without DNA. The CDR3 has 13 amino acids. Looked up from germline, CDR1 is MNHNY and CDR2 is SVGAGI (reference sequence). The CDR3 loop is CASVDGGEYEQYF.

The chain uses TRBV12-3 or TRBV12-4 and TRBJ2-7. This CDR3 region has 14 residues. The CDR3 loop reads CASSLFRFSYEQYF.